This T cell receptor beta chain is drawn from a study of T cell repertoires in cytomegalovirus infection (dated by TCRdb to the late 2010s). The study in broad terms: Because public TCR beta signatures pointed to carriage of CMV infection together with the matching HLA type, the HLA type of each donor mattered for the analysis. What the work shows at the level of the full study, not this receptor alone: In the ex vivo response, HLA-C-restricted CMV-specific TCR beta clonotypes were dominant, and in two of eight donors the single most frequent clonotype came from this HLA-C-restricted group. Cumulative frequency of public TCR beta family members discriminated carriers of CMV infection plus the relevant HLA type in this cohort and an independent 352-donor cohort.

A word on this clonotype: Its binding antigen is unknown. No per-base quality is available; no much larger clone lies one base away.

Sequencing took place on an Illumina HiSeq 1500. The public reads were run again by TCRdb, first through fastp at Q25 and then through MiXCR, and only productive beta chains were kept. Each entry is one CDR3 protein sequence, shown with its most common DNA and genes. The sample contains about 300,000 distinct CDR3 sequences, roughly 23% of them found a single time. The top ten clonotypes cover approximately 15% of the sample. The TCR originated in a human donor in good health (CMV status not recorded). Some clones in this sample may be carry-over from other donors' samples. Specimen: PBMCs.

The DNA sequence is TGTGCCAGCAGTTATCCCGTAGGGCCGAGGAGACCCCTCCACTTT. This translates into CASSYPVGPRRPLHF. The sequence is built from TRBV7-2 and TRBJ1-6; no D gene is confidently identified. Trimming at the junction amounts to 6 bases on V and 12 bases on J, and the germline ends lie 21 bases apart. CDR1 is given as SGHTA and CDR2 as FQGNSA, both from the germline V gene. Including cysteine and phenylalanine, the CDR3 has 15 amino acids. Only CDR3 DNA remains: 45 bases, in frame from the first base.